One sample yielded the 12 T cell receptor beta chains listed below, sequenced in a study of blood T cells in healthy people across ages. Together with a sample-barcoded 5' primer, a J-beta primer mix was included in a second PCR lasting about 6 to 11 cycles. One entry per CDR3 protein, called by TCRdb with MiXCR from the 5' RACE reads. The sample has around 790,000 distinct CDR3 sequences, roughly 44% seen once; the top ten hold around 18%. Sequencing used blood. The origin of the receptors is a man aged 55-75 years in good health.

This chain uses TRBV20-1 with TRBJ2-1, with a tentative D call TRBD1 (7 bases). In germline, CDR1 is DFQATT, CDR2 SNEGSKA (reference sequence). This CDR3 has 16 amino acids. Trimming shortened V by 2 bases and J by 4 bases, and 18 bases separated the two germline ends. The CDR3 reads CSARSLGQGGYNEQFF. The DNA for the CDR3 is TGCAGTGCTAGATCGTTGGGGCAGGGGGGATACAATGAGCAGTTCTTC.

This clonotype was counted only a few times. This chain joins TRBV3-1 and TRBJ1-2; D remains ambiguous. CDR1 and CDR2 (germline): LGHDT, YNNKEL (reference sequence). The V end was cut by 0 bases, the J end by 5 bases, with 7 bases between. The length of the CDR3 is 13 residues. The CDR3 bases are TGTGCCAGCAGCCAAGATGGGCGTTATGGCTACACCTTC. Its translation: CASSQDGRYGYTF.

The CDR3 protein is CASSDAGAQNEQFF. In DNA form, the CDR3 reads TGTGCCAGCAGTGATGCTGGGGCTCAAAATGAGCAGTTCTTC. This sequence joins TRBV25-1 and TRBJ2-1, with D perhaps TRBD1 (5 bases). Trimming stripped 3 bases from V and 7 bases from J, with 13 bases between. From germline, CDR1 is MGHDK and CDR2 SYGVNS. There are 14 residues in the CDR3.

The J gene is TRBJ2-4, the V gene TRBV10-1; maybe TRBD1 (5 bases). Deletions cut 3 bases from V and 13 bases from J, with 19 bases between. The CDR3 is 14 amino acids. Germline V gene data show CDR1 as WNHNN and CDR2 as SYGVQD (reference sequence). CDR3 nucleotide sequence: TGCGCCAGCAGTGATGATCAACCAGGGAACGGGCAGTACTTC. Its protein is CASSDDQPGNGQYF.

The chain couples TRBV20-1 to TRBJ2-7; tentatively, D is TRBD1 (6 bases). Trimming pared 5 bases from V and 0 bases from J, leaving 11 bases between. Per germline, CDR1 DFQATT and CDR2 SNEGSKA (reference sequence). The CDR3 is made up of 13 amino acids. The CDR3 spells CSAWKDSSYEQYF. Written as DNA, the CDR3 is TGCAGTGCTTGGAAGGACAGCTCCTACGAGCAGTACTTC.

The sample holds a few counts of this clonotype. The V and J genes are TRBV7-2 and TRBJ1-1, with D possibly matching TRBD1 (6 bases). The V gene lost 5 bases and the J gene lost 11 bases, with 15 bases spanning the gap. CDR1 is SGHTA and CDR2 is FQGNSA in the germline V gene. This CDR3 is 12 amino acids long. CDR3 region: CASSPMWGGAFF. In nucleotides, the CDR3 is TGTGCCAGCAGCCCCATGTGGGGGGGCGCTTTCTTT.

With respect to this clonotype: A read error may account for a junction end that differs from germline. This chain connects TRBV18 to TRBJ2-5; D uncertain. The germline gives CDR1 KGHSH, CDR2 LQKENI. The CDR3 has 15 residues. The CDR3 DNA follows: TGTGTCAGCTCACCGGGTGGGAATATTTGGAATGAGCAGTACTTC. Its protein product is CVSSPGGNIWNEQYF.

This clonotype was picked up a small number of times. This chain links TRBV11-2 with TRBJ2-5; 14 bases are a match to TRBD2. The germline V gene encodes CDR1 SGHAT and CDR2 FQNNGV. The CDR3 sequence is 16 residues long. The trim removed 3 bases at V and 5 bases at J, leaving 5 bases unmatched. The chain's CDR3 is CASSFGLAGGTETQYF. As DNA, the CDR3 is TGTGCCAGCAGCTTCGGACTAGCGGGGGGCACGGAGACCCAGTACTTC.

This clonotype has only a few counts. The chain employs TRBV7-3 and TRBJ2-1; 7 bases agree with TRBD2. Germline assignment: CDR1 SGHTA and CDR2 FQGTGA. V lost 4 bases to trimming and J lost 2 bases; unmatched junction nucleotides: 5. The CDR3 totals 15 residues. DNA for the CDR3: TGTGCCAGCAGCTCTGGGGCGGGGGCCTACAATGAGCAGTTCTTC. This translates into CASSSGAGAYNEQFF.

The chain joins TRBV29-1 to TRBJ1-2, with a tentative D call TRBD1 (6 bases). The V end lost 8 bases, the J end lost 5 bases, and 18 bases lay between the germline ends. Looked up from germline, CDR1 is SQVTM and CDR2 is ANQGSEA. The length of the CDR3 is 13 residues. The CDR3 spells CSIVRDIEYGYTF. CDR3 bases: TGCAGCATTGTGAGGGACATAGAATATGGCTACACCTTC.

The chain couples TRBV6-2 or TRBV6-3 to TRBJ1-5; 8 bases align to TRBD1. With 7 bases clipped from V and 6 bases from J, the junction kept 5 bases outside the gene matches. CDR1 is MNHEY, CDR2 SVGEGT, per germline. The CDR3 extends over 13 amino acids. The CDR3 DNA is TGTGCCAGCATGGACAGGGCCGGTCAGCCCCAGCATTTT. Translated: CASMDRAGQPQHF.

The rearrangement uses TRBV7-9 and TRBJ1-1; D gene unclear. Trimming shortened V by 0 bases and J by 9 bases, and 8 bases separated the two germline ends. Germline V lookup: CDR1 SEHNR, CDR2 FQNEAQ (reference sequence). This CDR3 region has 12 residues. CDR3 sequence: CASSLAEVKAFF. For the CDR3, the DNA is TGTGCCAGCAGCTTAGCGGAGGTCAAAGCTTTCTTT.